These T cell receptor beta chains were read from a single sample in a study of human T cells and chemical hapten exposure. Via MiXCR, TCRdb re-called the RACE reads, giving one row per CDR3 protein. The top ten hold around 2% of the sample, which has about 380,000 distinct CDR3 sequences, approximately 4.4% seen once. The specimen comprised whole blood, sampled in connection with sensitization to the hapten diphenylcyclopropenone (DPC). The receptors come from a woman aged 45-60 years with alopecia areata. Some clones in this sample may be carry-over from other donors' samples. The CDR3 runs from the conserved cysteine through the conserved F or W. A D gene is named only where the DNA matches it firmly. Size is stated for part of the rows, as once, few or many counts, or as a class when the clone is expanded.

abundance	v_gene	j_gene	d_gene	CDR3nt	CDR3aa
many	TRBV9	TRBJ1-1	TRBD1	TGTGCCAGCAGCGTAGCGGACAGGGCGGGAAACACTGAAGCTTTCTTT	CASSVADRAGNTEAFF
many	TRBV5-1	TRBJ1-1	NA	TGCGCCAGCAGCTCCGGGGCGGCCACTGAAGCTTTCTTT	CASSSGAATEAFF
NA	TRBV27	TRBJ2-5	NA	TGTGCCAGCAGTTTAGCGGGACGGACTCAAGAGACCCAGTACTTC	CASSLAGRTQETQYF
many	TRBV5-1	TRBJ2-5	NA	TGCGCCAGCAGCCTAAAAAGGGAGACCCAGTACTTC	CASSLKRETQYF
NA	TRBV5-1	TRBJ2-3	TRBD2	TGCGCCAGCAGCTCTCCCGGGACTAGCGGAGATACGCAGTATTTT	CASSSPGTSGDTQYF
many	TRBV20-1	TRBJ1-1	TRBD1	TGCAGTGCCCGGGACAGGGCAACTGAAGCTTTCTTT	CSARDRATEAFF
few	TRBV20-1	TRBJ2-7	TRBD1	TGCAGTGCTCTTCCCCGGGACAGGCCTTCCTACGAGCAGTACTTC	CSALPRDRPSYEQYF
many	TRBV6-6	TRBJ1-1	NA	TGTGCCAGCGGTAAGGGCGTCAGGCAATACACTGAAGCTTTCTTT	CASGKGVRQYTEAFF
NA	TRBV9	TRBJ1-6	TRBD1	TGTGCCAGCAGCGGGGGACAGCCCAATTCACCCCTCCACTTT	CASSGGQPNSPLHF
many	TRBV6-6	TRBJ1-5	NA	TGTGCCAGCACCATCGGACAGCGTAATCAGCCCCAGCATTTT	CASTIGQRNQPQHF
many	TRBV15	TRBJ2-5	TRBD2	TGTGCCACCAGCAGAGCGACTAGCGGGGGACAAGAGACCCAGTACTTC	CATSRATSGGQETQYF
NA	TRBV5-4	TRBJ2-7	TRBD2	TGTGCCAGCAGCTTACGAGCGGGAGGGCCCTTTTACGAGCAGTACTTC	CASSLRAGGPFYEQYF
many	TRBV10-3	TRBJ2-3	NA	TGTGCCATTAACCCGGACGGAGTCACAGATACGCAGTATTTT	CAINPDGVTDTQYF
few	TRBV6-5	TRBJ1-2	NA	TGTGCCAGCAGTCCCCGACAGGCGACCTATGGCTACACCTTC	CASSPRQATYGYTF
many	TRBV5-1	TRBJ2-1	TRBD2	TGCGCCAGCAGCTCAGGACTAGCGGGAGTGACTTACAATGAGCAGTTCTTC	CASSSGLAGVTYNEQFF
NA	TRBV5-4	TRBJ2-1	TRBD2	TGTGCCAGCAGCTTGGGTAGCGGGGAGCAGTTCTTC	CASSLGSGEQFF
few	TRBV6-6	TRBJ1-2	NA	TGTGCCAGCAGTTACTCACGACAGACCTATGGCTACACCTTC	CASSYSRQTYGYTF
NA	TRBV9	TRBJ2-7	TRBD2	TGTGCCAGCAGCGGGGGGACTAGCGGGAGCCTGGGCGAGCAGTACTTC	CASSGGTSGSLGEQYF
few	TRBV29-1	TRBJ1-3	NA	TGCAGCGCTTACTCGTTCTCTGGAAACACCATATATTTT	CSAYSFSGNTIYF
few	TRBV29-1	TRBJ2-3	NA	TGCAGCGGGAGAGTACTTCCTAGCACAGATACGCAGTATTTT	CSGRVLPSTDTQYF
many	TRBV7-2	TRBJ1-4	TRBD1	TGTGCCAGCAGCCGGGGACAGGGGAATGGGGAAAAACTGTTTTTT	CASSRGQGNGEKLFF
few	TRBV28	TRBJ2-7	NA	TGTGCCAGCAGTCCCCTCCCGGTCAGCTCCTACGAGCAGTACTTC	CASSPLPVSSYEQYF
few	TRBV4-3	TRBJ2-7	TRBD1	TGCGCCAGCAGCCAAGAGGATAGGGGGCAATACGAGCAGTACTTC	CASSQEDRGQYEQYF